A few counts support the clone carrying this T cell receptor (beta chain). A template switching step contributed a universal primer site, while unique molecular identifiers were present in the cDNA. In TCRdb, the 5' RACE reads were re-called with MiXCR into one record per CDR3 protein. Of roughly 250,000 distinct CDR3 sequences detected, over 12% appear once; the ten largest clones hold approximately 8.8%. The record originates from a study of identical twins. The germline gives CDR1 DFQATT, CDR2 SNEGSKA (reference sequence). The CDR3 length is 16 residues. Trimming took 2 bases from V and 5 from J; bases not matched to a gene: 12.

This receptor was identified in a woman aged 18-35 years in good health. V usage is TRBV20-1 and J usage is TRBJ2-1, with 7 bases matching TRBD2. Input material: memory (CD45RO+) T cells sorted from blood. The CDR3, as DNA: TGCAGTGCTAGACCCCCAACGGGGGGTTACCACAATGAGCAGTTCTTC. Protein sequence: CSARPPTGGYHNEQFF.